The rows below give T cell receptor beta chains drawn from one sample of a study of cytomegalovirus exposure and HLA in healthy donors. The repertoire was sequenced with immunoSEQ multiplex PCR; TCRdb's copy has only in-frame clones and lacks some. The repertoire consists of approximately 150,000 clones, with roughly four fifths occurring once and the leading ten covering about 4.5%. Sequencing was performed on PBMCs. The receptors stem from a man aged 40-49 years in good health and CMV-seronegative. Both conserved end residues are part of each CDR3. Fields, in order: V gene, clone size, J gene, D gene, CDR3 protein, CDR3 DNA. The D gene is left open where the match is weak. Where a row states a size, it is once, few, many or the class of an expanded clone; other rows omit it.

v_gene: TRBV5-5
abundance: NA
j_gene: TRBJ1-6
d_gene: NA
CDR3aa: CASSSLGQGNSPLHF
CDR3nt: TGTGCCAGCAGCTCGCTCGGCCAGGGGAATTCACCCCTCCACTTT

v_gene: TRBV5-4
abundance: NA
j_gene: TRBJ2-3
d_gene: NA
CDR3aa: CASSETTQDTQYF
CDR3nt: TGTGCCAGCAGCGAGACTACTCAGGATACGCAGTATTTT

v_gene: TRBV27
abundance: NA
j_gene: TRBJ2-7
d_gene: NA
CDR3aa: CASSLLGSIEQYF
CDR3nt: TGTGCCAGCAGTTTATTAGGGAGCATCGAGCAGTACTTC

v_gene: TRBV7-3
abundance: NA
j_gene: TRBJ2-2
d_gene: NA
CDR3aa: CASGRGNTGELFF
CDR3nt: TGTGCCAGCGGCAGGGGGAACACCGGGGAGCTGTTTTTT

v_gene: TRBV9
abundance: NA
j_gene: TRBJ1-1
d_gene: NA
CDR3aa: CASSVGRNTEAFF
CDR3nt: TGTGCCAGCAGCGTAGGCAGAAACACTGAAGCTTTCTTT

v_gene: TRBV5-1
abundance: NA
j_gene: TRBJ2-5
d_gene: TRBD1
CDR3aa: CASSLEATGGSFGETQYF
CDR3nt: TGCGCCAGCAGCTTAGAGGCCACAGGGGGCAGTTTCGGAGAGACCCAGTACTTC

v_gene: TRBV13
abundance: NA
j_gene: TRBJ1-3
d_gene: TRBD1
CDR3aa: CASSPPRGTVGNTIYF
CDR3nt: TGTGCCAGCAGCCCGCCCCGCGGGACAGTAGGAAACACCATATATTTT

v_gene: TRBV30
abundance: NA
j_gene: TRBJ2-2
d_gene: NA
CDR3aa: CAWSQRGGELFF
CDR3nt: TGTGCCTGGAGCCAAAGAGGCGGGGAGCTGTTTTTT

v_gene: TRBV9
abundance: NA
j_gene: TRBJ2-5
d_gene: TRBD1
CDR3aa: CASSPWDRGEETQYF
CDR3nt: TGTGCCAGCAGCCCCTGGGACAGGGGGGAAGAGACCCAGTACTTC

v_gene: TRBV5-1
abundance: NA
j_gene: TRBJ2-5
d_gene: NA
CDR3aa: CAGRQGGPEETQYF
CDR3nt: TGCGCCGGACGACAGGGAGGTCCGGAGGAGACCCAGTACTTC

v_gene: TRBV20-1
abundance: NA
j_gene: TRBJ1-2
d_gene: NA
CDR3aa: CSAGSYGYTF
CDR3nt: TGCAGTGCTGGGAGTTATGGCTACACCTTC

v_gene: TRBV7-9
abundance: NA
j_gene: TRBJ2-7
d_gene: NA
CDR3aa: CASSSRLAYEQYF
CDR3nt: TGTGCCAGCAGCTCCCGACTAGCCTACGAGCAGTACTTC

v_gene: TRBV29-1
abundance: many
j_gene: TRBJ2-1
d_gene: TRBD2
CDR3aa: CSVEGLAGSSYNEQFF
CDR3nt: TGCAGCGTTGAAGGATTAGCGGGGTCCTCCTACAATGAGCAGTTCTTC

v_gene: TRBV11-2
abundance: NA
j_gene: TRBJ2-3
d_gene: TRBD2
CDR3aa: CASSHLAGPGTDTQYF
CDR3nt: TGTGCCAGCAGCCACCTAGCGGGGCCAGGCACAGATACGCAGTATTTT

v_gene: TRBV2
abundance: NA
j_gene: TRBJ2-1
d_gene: TRBD2
CDR3aa: CASSGGTSGGPYNEQFF
CDR3nt: TGTGCCAGCAGTGGCGGGACTAGCGGGGGGCCCTACAATGAGCAGTTCTTC

v_gene: TRBV6-5
abundance: many
j_gene: TRBJ2-6
d_gene: NA
CDR3aa: CASSSVGANVLTF
CDR3nt: TGTGCCAGCAGCTCCGTAGGGGCCAACGTCCTGACTTTC

v_gene: TRBV6-4
abundance: NA
j_gene: TRBJ2-4
d_gene: NA
CDR3aa: CASYHTDTNIQYF
CDR3nt: TGTGCCAGCTACCACACAGATACAAACATTCAGTACTTC

v_gene: TRBV5-4
abundance: NA
j_gene: TRBJ1-1
d_gene: NA
CDR3aa: CASSLERVPEAFF
CDR3nt: TGTGCCAGCAGCTTGGAGAGGGTCCCTGAAGCTTTCTTT

v_gene: TRBV5-6
abundance: NA
j_gene: TRBJ1-6
d_gene: NA
CDR3aa: CASSLARWGLNSPLHF
CDR3nt: TGTGCCAGCAGCTTGGCCAGATGGGGCCTTAATTCACCCCTCCACTTT

v_gene: TRBV29-1
abundance: few
j_gene: TRBJ1-2
d_gene: NA
CDR3aa: CSVAGQGYGYTF
CDR3nt: TGCAGCGTTGCAGGCCAGGGGTATGGCTACACCTTC

v_gene: TRBV10-1
abundance: NA
j_gene: TRBJ2-7
d_gene: NA
CDR3aa: CASSESSGTEQYF
CDR3nt: TGCGCCAGCAGTGAGTCGTCGGGTACCGAGCAGTACTTC

v_gene: TRBV7-2
abundance: NA
j_gene: TRBJ2-6
d_gene: NA
CDR3aa: CASSSQGGGANVLTF
CDR3nt: TGTGCCAGCAGCTCTCAGGGGGGTGGGGCCAACGTCCTGACTTTC

v_gene: TRBV9
abundance: NA
j_gene: TRBJ2-2
d_gene: NA
CDR3aa: CASSPGMDTGELFF
CDR3nt: TGTGCCAGCAGCCCCGGGATGGACACCGGGGAGCTGTTTTTT

v_gene: TRBV19
abundance: few
j_gene: TRBJ1-2
d_gene: TRBD1
CDR3aa: CASSPRTGELYGYTF
CDR3nt: TGTGCCAGTAGTCCACGGACAGGGGAACTCTATGGCTACACCTTC

v_gene: TRBV5-5
abundance: few
j_gene: TRBJ1-1
d_gene: NA
CDR3aa: CASSLYGGPDTEAFF
CDR3nt: TGTGCCAGCAGCTTGTATGGGGGCCCGGACACTGAAGCTTTCTTT

v_gene: TRBV5-4
abundance: NA
j_gene: TRBJ2-5
d_gene: NA
CDR3aa: CASSFSSPSETQYF
CDR3nt: TGTGCCAGCAGCTTTTCGTCCCCCTCGGAGACCCAGTACTTC

v_gene: TRBV29-1
abundance: NA
j_gene: TRBJ2-3
d_gene: NA
CDR3aa: CSVVPGTDTQYF
CDR3nt: TGCAGCGTCGTGCCAGGCACAGATACGCAGTATTTT

v_gene: TRBV15
abundance: NA
j_gene: TRBJ1-2
d_gene: NA
CDR3aa: CATSSHRAPIYGYTF
CDR3nt: TGTGCCACCAGCAGCCACAGGGCACCAATCTATGGCTACACCTTC

v_gene: TRBV10-3
abundance: NA
j_gene: TRBJ1-1
d_gene: TRBD1
CDR3aa: CAAQGGLRNTEAFF
CDR3nt: TGTGCCGCACAGGGGGGGTTACGGAACACTGAAGCTTTCTTT

v_gene: TRBV7-2
abundance: NA
j_gene: TRBJ1-1
d_gene: TRBD1
CDR3aa: CASSGRDRGRSWTEAFF
CDR3nt: TGTGCCAGCAGCGGCAGGGACAGGGGGCGGTCGTGGACTGAAGCTTTCTTT

v_gene: TRBV13
abundance: NA
j_gene: TRBJ2-5
d_gene: TRBD2
CDR3aa: CASSLAGTSGMDQETQYF
CDR3nt: TGTGCCAGCAGCTTAGCGGGGACTAGCGGGATGGACCAAGAGACCCAGTACTTC

v_gene: TRBV20-1
abundance: once
j_gene: TRBJ2-3
d_gene: NA
CDR3aa: CSVRRTDTQYF
CDR3nt: TGCAGTGTGAGGCGCACAGATACGCAGTATTTT

v_gene: TRBV10-1
abundance: few
j_gene: TRBJ1-1
d_gene: NA
CDR3aa: CASKSARDTEAFF
CDR3nt: TGCGCCAGCAAATCGGCGAGGGACACTGAAGCTTTCTTT

v_gene: TRBV18
abundance: NA
j_gene: TRBJ2-5
d_gene: NA
CDR3aa: CASSPQPIGQETQYF
CDR3nt: TGTGCCAGCTCACCACAACCAATCGGCCAAGAGACCCAGTACTTC

v_gene: TRBV5-1
abundance: NA
j_gene: TRBJ2-5
d_gene: NA
CDR3aa: CASTYQRGETQYF
CDR3nt: TGCGCCAGCACTTACCAGCGAGGGGAGACCCAGTACTTC

v_gene: TRBV5-1
abundance: NA
j_gene: TRBJ1-1
d_gene: TRBD1
CDR3aa: CASSLGQGSRDTEAFF
CDR3nt: TGCGCCAGCAGCTTAGGACAGGGGAGTCGCGACACTGAAGCTTTCTTT

v_gene: TRBV2
abundance: NA
j_gene: TRBJ2-5
d_gene: TRBD2
CDR3aa: CASGGGLETQYF
CDR3nt: TGTGCCAGCGGCGGGGGTTTGGAGACCCAGTACTTC

v_gene: TRBV5-1
abundance: NA
j_gene: TRBJ2-7
d_gene: TRBD2
CDR3aa: CASSLVASGGGSFSYEQYF
CDR3nt: TGCGCCAGCAGCTTGGTTGCTAGCGGGGGGGGATCCTTCTCCTACGAGCAGTACTTC

v_gene: TRBV29-1
abundance: NA
j_gene: TRBJ2-5
d_gene: TRBD2
CDR3aa: CSVEGGGRIGQETQYF
CDR3nt: TGCAGCGTTGAAGGCGGGGGGAGAATTGGCCAAGAGACCCAGTACTTC

v_gene: TRBV4-1
abundance: NA
j_gene: TRBJ2-5
d_gene: NA
CDR3aa: CASSLGGPETQYF
CDR3nt: TGCGCCAGCAGCCTGGGGGGGCCAGAGACCCAGTACTTC

v_gene: TRBV13
abundance: NA
j_gene: TRBJ1-3
d_gene: NA
CDR3aa: CASSESSAGNTIYF
CDR3nt: TGTGCCAGCAGCGAATCCTCGGCTGGAAACACCATATATTTT

v_gene: TRBV7-9
abundance: NA
j_gene: TRBJ1-5
d_gene: TRBD1
CDR3aa: CASSSRGTGFQPQHF
CDR3nt: TGTGCCAGCAGCTCCCGTGGGACAGGGTTTCAGCCCCAGCATTTT

v_gene: TRBV11-2
abundance: NA
j_gene: TRBJ1-1
d_gene: TRBD1
CDR3aa: CASSVDRGREAFF
CDR3nt: TGTGCCAGCAGCGTAGACAGGGGGCGTGAAGCTTTCTTT

v_gene: TRBV4-1
abundance: NA
j_gene: TRBJ2-1
d_gene: TRBD1
CDR3aa: CASRDRANEQFF
CDR3nt: TGCGCCAGCAGGGACAGGGCCAATGAGCAGTTCTTC

v_gene: TRBV13
abundance: NA
j_gene: TRBJ2-1
d_gene: TRBD2
CDR3aa: CASSFSGVGNEQFF
CDR3nt: TGTGCCAGCAGCTTCAGCGGGGTAGGCAATGAGCAGTTCTTC

v_gene: TRBV4-1
abundance: NA
j_gene: TRBJ1-4
d_gene: NA
CDR3aa: CASSQVMYGLGNEKLFF
CDR3nt: TGCGCCAGCAGCCAAGTGATGTACGGGTTGGGTAATGAAAAACTGTTTTTT

v_gene: TRBV5-1
abundance: few
j_gene: TRBJ1-5
d_gene: NA
CDR3aa: CASSLDGNQPQHF
CDR3nt: TGCGCCAGCAGCTTGGACGGTAATCAGCCCCAGCATTTT

v_gene: TRBV15
abundance: NA
j_gene: TRBJ1-5
d_gene: NA
CDR3aa: CATRRDDSPNQPQHF
CDR3nt: TGTGCCACCAGAAGGGATGACAGCCCGAATCAGCCCCAGCATTTT

v_gene: TRBV7-9
abundance: few
j_gene: TRBJ1-3
d_gene: NA
CDR3aa: CASSDSGTLSGNTIYF
CDR3nt: TGTGCCAGCAGCGACTCCGGGACACTCTCGGGAAACACCATATATTTT

v_gene: TRBV7-9
abundance: NA
j_gene: TRBJ1-1
d_gene: NA
CDR3aa: CASSLGLLDTEAFF
CDR3nt: TGTGCCAGCAGTTTGGGCCTTTTGGACACTGAAGCTTTCTTT

v_gene: TRBV7-8
abundance: NA
j_gene: TRBJ2-1
d_gene: NA
CDR3aa: CASSPVSGGTYNEQFF
CDR3nt: TGTGCCAGCAGCCCCGTGAGCGGTGGTACCTACAATGAGCAGTTCTTC

v_gene: TRBV19
abundance: NA
j_gene: TRBJ2-1
d_gene: TRBD1
CDR3aa: CASRGQGAVYEQFF
CDR3nt: TGTGCCAGTCGGGGACAGGGGGCAGTATATGAGCAGTTCTTC

v_gene: TRBV13
abundance: NA
j_gene: TRBJ2-2
d_gene: TRBD2
CDR3aa: CASSVMVAGVPNTGELFF
CDR3nt: TGTGCCAGCAGCGTCATGGTAGCGGGGGTTCCGAACACCGGGGAGCTGTTTTTT

v_gene: TRBV6-5
abundance: NA
j_gene: TRBJ2-5
d_gene: NA
CDR3aa: CASSYSGLLRTQYF
CDR3nt: TGTGCCAGCAGTTACTCCGGGTTACTTCGGACCCAGTACTTC

v_gene: TRBV20-1
abundance: NA
j_gene: TRBJ2-3
d_gene: NA
CDR3aa: CSASNGDTQYF
CDR3nt: TGCAGTGCTAGCAACGGAGATACGCAGTATTTT